This TCR beta chain comes out of a study of graft-versus-host responses after intestinal transplantation. The V and J ends lost 0 bases and 4 bases respectively, with 12 bases between them. Germline CDR1 is SGDLS and CDR2 is YYNGEE. This CDR3 is built from 15 residues. As concerns this clone: Within the sample, other DNA sequences also encode this same CDR3.

Profiled with immunoSEQ multiplex PCR; TCRdb holds only in-frame clones, not every one. The sample contains over 6,500 clones, 24% of which appear only once. Stimulators, some 200,000 irradiated and violet-dye-labeled cells, were plated with some 200,000 CFSE-labeled responder cells. The receptor's source is a human patient who was an organ donor for intestinal transplantation. The source was alloreactive CD8+ T cells from a mixed lymphocyte reaction culture, collected before transplantation. Subset noted: CFSE-low proliferating T cells sorted from approximately 6-day pre-transplant mixed lymphocyte reaction (GvH or HvG direction). The rearrangement uses TRBV9 and TRBJ2-3; no clear D. The CDR3 reads CASSVEGWVPDTQYF. CDR3 nucleotides: TGTGCCAGCAGCGTAGAGGGCTGGGTCCCAGATACGCAGTATTTT.